This passage covers 4 T cell receptor beta chains from one sample sequenced in a study of blood T cells in healthy people across ages. Then a second PCR, running roughly 6 to 12 cycles, was carried out with a sample-barcoded 5' primer and a J-beta primer mix. TCRdb called the 5' RACE reads again in MiXCR, with one record for every CDR3 protein. The sample has some 1.7 million distinct CDR3 sequences, about 28% seen once. Specimen: blood. All receptors come from a woman aged 25 to 39 in good health.

The V and J genes are TRBV19 and TRBJ2-1; D is unclear. Germline assignment: CDR1 LNHDA and CDR2 SQIVND (reference sequence). The V gene lost 9 bases and the J gene lost 10 bases, with 4 bases spanning the gap. There are 8 residues in the CDR3. The CDR3 region has the DNA TGTGCCAGAGTGGAGCAGTTCTTC. This gives the protein CARVEQFF. Full variable domain (remainder filled in from reference TRBV19 and TRBJ2-1): DGGITQSPKYLFRKEGQNVTLSCEQNLNHDAMYWYRQDPGQGLRLIYYSQIVNDFQKGDIAEGYSVSREKKESFPLTVTSAQKNPTAFYLCARVEQFFGPGTRLTVL.

With respect to this clonotype: A read error may produce the germline difference seen at one junction end. The genes are TRBV12-3 or TRBV12-4 and TRBJ1-1, with D hard to call. The CDR3 length is 13 residues. The CDR3 here is CASSLRANTGAFF. The CDR3 nucleotides are TGTGCCAGCAGTCTCAGAGCTAACACTGGAGCTTTCTTT.

The table lists this clonotype with a few counts. The chain carries TRBV12-3 or TRBV12-4 and TRBJ2-1, with TRBD2 identical over 7 bases. The junction had 14 bases not matched to a gene; V was cut back by 3 bases and J by 0 bases. CDR3 length: 19 residues. The CDR3 is CASSFGTTGTRPSYNEQFF. DNA for the CDR3: TGTGCCAGCAGTTTCGGGACTACCGGTACCCGTCCCTCCTACAATGAGCAGTTCTTC.

This clonotype was counted a few times. The chain is built from TRBV5-1 and TRBJ2-3, with D perhaps TRBD2 (5 bases). The CDR3 runs to 16 residues. Trimming pared 0 bases from V and 5 bases from J, leaving 16 bases between. CDR1 and CDR2 from the germline V gene are SGHRS and YFSETQ. CDR3 in DNA: TGCGCCAGCAGCTTGGCCCGTAGCGACCCGCGAGATACGCAGTATTTT. It is translated as CASSLARSDPRDTQYF.